Given below is one T cell receptor (beta chain) in context. Preparation of the TCRbeta library involved a method that used unique molecular identifiers. TCRdb reanalysed the PCR reads using MiXCR and keeps one entry per CDR3 protein. The data hold hundreds of thousands of distinct CDR3 sequences, with 16% observed a single time. The data are from a study of T-cell reconstitution after alpha-beta-depleted transplantation in children. V was clipped by 5 bases and J by 8 bases; unmatched bases: 1. This CDR3 has 11 residues. Germline V gene lookup returns CDR1 SGHAT and CDR2 FQNNGV. The chain is built from TRBV11-2 and TRBJ1-1, with TRBD1 matching over 8 bases. Source: PBMCs from the stem cell graft donor, taken from the stem cell graft. The origin of this receptor is a human donor who donated a stem cell graft to a child with acute myeloid leukemia. The CDR3 region is CASSRDREAFF. The DNA of the CDR3 is TGTGCCAGCAGCAGGGACAGGGAAGCTTTCTTT.